This TCR beta chain was recorded in a study of early T cells in non-severe SARS-CoV-2 infection. The wider study: Chains from this unsorted whole-blood bulk RNA could not be paired.

From the 5' RACE reads, TCRdb called clonotypes with MiXCR, one entry per CDR3 protein. This table holds around 58,000 distinct CDR3 sequences, roughly 13% found once. This clonotype has more than one count but fewer than ten. From germline, CDR1 is SGDLS and CDR2 YYNGEE. V shed 4 bases and J 6 bases; nucleotides not matched to a gene: 8. The CDR3 runs to 15 residues. The sample consisted of whole blood. This chain uses TRBV9 with TRBJ2-7; 12 bases map to TRBD2. This clonotype was sampled from an adult who was a healthcare worker with PCR-confirmed SARS-CoV-2 infection or an uninfected control (not recorded which). In nucleotides, the CDR3 is TGTGCCAGCAGCCCCAGACTAGCGGGGGACCCCGAGCAGTACTTC. It yields the protein CASSPRLAGDPEQYF.